This T cell receptor (beta chain) was captured in a study of Tregs in tolerant kidney transplant recipients. Findings and caveats of the study: Donor-specific Treg expansion exceeded global Treg expansion in tolerant patients, suggesting antigen drive. The most relevant donor-specific Treg TCRbeta repertoire apparently came from expansion with activated donor B cells. This study did not directly address biological reproducibility.

Sequencing was performed with immunoSEQ multiplex PCR; in TCRdb, only in-frame clones are kept and a portion is missing. Altogether 110,000 or so clones are present, almost 90% being singletons, with the ten largest covering roughly 0.31%. Regarding this clone: The antigen remains undetermined.

Trimming shortened V by 4 bases and J by 6 bases, and 16 bases separated the two germline ends. Looked up from germline, CDR1 is SGHRS and CDR2 is YFSETQ. The CDR3 is 14 residues long. This material consisted of CD4+ T cells from blood, taken before the transplant. The J gene is TRBJ1-1, the V gene TRBV5-1; D perhaps matches TRBD1 (6 bases). The sequence was obtained from a human donor who received a combined kidney and bone marrow transplant. The CDR3 sequence is CASSLQGGNSEAFF. The CDR3, as DNA: TGCGCCAGCAGCCTACAGGGAGGGAATTCTGAAGCTTTCTTT.